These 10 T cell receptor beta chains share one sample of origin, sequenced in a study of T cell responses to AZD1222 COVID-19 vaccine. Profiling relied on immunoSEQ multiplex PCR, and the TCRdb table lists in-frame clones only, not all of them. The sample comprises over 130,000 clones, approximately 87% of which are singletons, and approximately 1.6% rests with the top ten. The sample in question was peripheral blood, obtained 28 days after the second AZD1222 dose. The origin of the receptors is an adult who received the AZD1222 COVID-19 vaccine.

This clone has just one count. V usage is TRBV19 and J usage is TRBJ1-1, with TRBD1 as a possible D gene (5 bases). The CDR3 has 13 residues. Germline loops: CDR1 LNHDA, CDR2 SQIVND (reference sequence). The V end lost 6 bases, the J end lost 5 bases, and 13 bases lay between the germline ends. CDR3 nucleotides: TGTGCCAGTAGCGCGGGGGGGAGAACTGAAGCTTTCTTT. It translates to CASSAGGRTEAFF.

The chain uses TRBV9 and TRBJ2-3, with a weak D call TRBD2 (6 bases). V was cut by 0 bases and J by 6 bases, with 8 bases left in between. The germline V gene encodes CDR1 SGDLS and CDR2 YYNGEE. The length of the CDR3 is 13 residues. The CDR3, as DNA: TGTGCCAGCAGCGTAGGGAGGGTGGATACGCAGTATTTT. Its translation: CASSVGRVDTQYF.

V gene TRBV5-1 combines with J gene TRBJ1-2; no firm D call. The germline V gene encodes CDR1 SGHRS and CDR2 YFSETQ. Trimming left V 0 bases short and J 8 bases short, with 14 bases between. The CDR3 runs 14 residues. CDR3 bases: TGCGCCAGCAGCTTGGCCTTGGTGGAGGGCGGCTACACCTTC. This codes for CASSLALVEGGYTF.

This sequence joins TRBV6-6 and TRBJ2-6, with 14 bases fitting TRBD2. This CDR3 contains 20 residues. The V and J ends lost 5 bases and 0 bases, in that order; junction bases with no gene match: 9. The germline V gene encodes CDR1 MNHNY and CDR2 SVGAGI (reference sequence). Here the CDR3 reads CASSRVGTSGGFSGANVLTF. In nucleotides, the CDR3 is TGTGCCAGCAGTCGAGTGGGGACTAGCGGGGGCTTCTCTGGGGCCAACGTCCTGACTTTC.

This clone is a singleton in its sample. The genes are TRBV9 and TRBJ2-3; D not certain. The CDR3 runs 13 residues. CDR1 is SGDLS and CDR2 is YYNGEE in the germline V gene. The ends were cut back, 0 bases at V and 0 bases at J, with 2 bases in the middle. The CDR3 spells CASSVDSTDTQYF. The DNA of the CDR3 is TGTGCCAGCAGCGTAGACAGCACAGATACGCAGTATTTT.

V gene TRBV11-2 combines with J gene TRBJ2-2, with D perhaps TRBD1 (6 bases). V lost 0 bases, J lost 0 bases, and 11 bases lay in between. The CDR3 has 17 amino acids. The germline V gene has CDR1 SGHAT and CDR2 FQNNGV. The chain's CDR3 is CASSLDTGMSNTGELFF. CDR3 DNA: TGTGCCAGCAGCTTAGATACAGGGATGTCGAACACCGGGGAGCTGTTTTTT. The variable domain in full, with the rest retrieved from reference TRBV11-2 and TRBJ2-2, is EAGVAQSPRYKIIEKRQSVAFWCNPISGHATLYWYQQILGQGPKLLIQFQNNGVVDDSQLPKDRFSAERLKGVDSTLKIQPAKLEDSAVYLCASSLDTGMSNTGELFFGEGSRLTVL.

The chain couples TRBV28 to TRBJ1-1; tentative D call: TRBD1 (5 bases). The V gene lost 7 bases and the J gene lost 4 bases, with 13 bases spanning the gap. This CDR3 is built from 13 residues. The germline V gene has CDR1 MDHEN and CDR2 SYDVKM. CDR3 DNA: TGTGCCAGCATCGGGACCTTTGGCACTGAAGCTTTCTTT. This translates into CASIGTFGTEAFF.

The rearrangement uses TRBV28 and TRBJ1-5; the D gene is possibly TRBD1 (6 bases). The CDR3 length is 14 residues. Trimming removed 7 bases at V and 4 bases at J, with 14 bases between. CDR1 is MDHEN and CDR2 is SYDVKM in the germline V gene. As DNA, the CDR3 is TGTGCCAGCACCTCAGGAGGGGGGAATCAGCCCCAGCATTTT. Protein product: CASTSGGGNQPQHF.

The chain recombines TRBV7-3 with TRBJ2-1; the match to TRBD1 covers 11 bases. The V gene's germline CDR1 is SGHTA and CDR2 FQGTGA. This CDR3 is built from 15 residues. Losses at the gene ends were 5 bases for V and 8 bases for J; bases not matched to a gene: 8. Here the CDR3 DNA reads TGTGCCAGCAGCCCGGGACAGGGGGTAAATCATGAGCAGTTCTTC. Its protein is CASSPGQGVNHEQFF. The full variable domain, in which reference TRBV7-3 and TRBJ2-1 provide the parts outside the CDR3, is GAGVSQTPSNKVTEKGKYVELRCDPISGHTALYWYRQSLGQGPEFLIYFQGTGAADDSGLPNDRFFAVRPEGSVSTLKIQRTERGDSAVYLCASSPGQGVNHEQFFGPGTRLTVL.

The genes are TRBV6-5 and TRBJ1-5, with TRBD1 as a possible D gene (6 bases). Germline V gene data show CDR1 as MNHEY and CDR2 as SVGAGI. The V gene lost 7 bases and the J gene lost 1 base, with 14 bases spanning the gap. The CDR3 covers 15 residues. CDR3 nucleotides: TGTGCCAGCAAGACACAGGGACTAAGCAATCAGCCCCAGCATTTT. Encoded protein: CASKTQGLSNQPQHF.